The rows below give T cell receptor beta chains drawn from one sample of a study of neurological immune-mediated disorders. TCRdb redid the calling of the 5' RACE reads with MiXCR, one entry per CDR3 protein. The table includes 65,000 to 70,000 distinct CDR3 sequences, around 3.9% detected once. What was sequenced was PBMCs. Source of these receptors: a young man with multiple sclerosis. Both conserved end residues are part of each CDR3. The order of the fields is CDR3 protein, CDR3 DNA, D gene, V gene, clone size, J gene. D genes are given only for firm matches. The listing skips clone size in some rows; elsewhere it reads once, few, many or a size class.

CASSLAGTGIRTF TGCGCCAGCAGCTTGGCCGGGACGGGAATTCGGACCTTC - TRBV5-1 many TRBJ1-2
CASSESSGTARTYNSPLHF TGCGCCAGCAGTGAGTCGTCCGGGACAGCTCGTACGTATAATTCACCCCTCCACTTT TRBD1 TRBV10-1 few TRBJ1-6
CASSQDWGGRYEQYF TGCGCCAGCAGCCAAGATTGGGGGGGCAGGTACGAGCAGTACTTC - TRBV4-3 many TRBJ2-7
CATSVGGSGEQFF TGTGCCACCAGTGTGGGGGGGAGCGGTGAGCAGTTCTTC TRBD2 TRBV24-1 many TRBJ2-1
CASSRSPQSNTEAFF TGTGCCAGCAGTCGTAGCCCACAGTCGAACACTGAAGCTTTCTTT - TRBV9 many TRBJ1-1
CASMDPYQETQYF TGCGCCAGCATGGATCCGTACCAAGAGACCCAGTACTTC - TRBV4-1 many TRBJ2-5
CSARRTGGLSGYTF TGCAGTGCTAGAAGGACAGGGGGACTATCTGGCTACACCTTC TRBD1 TRBV20-1 many TRBJ1-2
CSARKQGLIGSPLHF TGCAGTGCTAGAAAACAGGGGTTGATAGGTTCACCCCTCCACTTT TRBD1 TRBV20-1 many TRBJ1-6
CASSPGDGQPQHF TGTGCCAGCTCCCCAGGGGACGGTCAGCCCCAGCATTTT - TRBV18 many TRBJ1-5
CASSYSRVLNTEAFF TGTGCCAGCAGTTACTCGCGGGTTTTGAACACTGAAGCTTTCTTT - TRBV6-5 many TRBJ1-1
CATSRDRGNTGELFF TGTGCCACCAGCAGAGATCGTGGGAACACCGGGGAGCTGTTTTTT - TRBV15 many TRBJ2-2
CSAKEQGYEQYF TGCAGTGCCAAGGAACAGGGCTACGAGCAGTACTTC - TRBV20-1 - TRBJ2-7
CATSTHGTGYGYTF TGTGCCACCAGCACCCACGGGACAGGCTATGGCTACACCTTC TRBD1 TRBV15 many TRBJ1-2
CASSEEGSTDTQYF TGTGCCAGCAGTGAGGAGGGAAGCACAGATACGCAGTATTTT - TRBV6-4 many TRBJ2-3
CASGGVTDTQYF TGTGCCAGCGGGGGGGTGACAGATACGCAGTATTTT TRBD2 TRBV7-9 many TRBJ2-3
CASGVKNNEQFF TGTGCCAGCGGCGTGAAGAACAATGAGCAGTTCTTC - TRBV7-2 - TRBJ2-1
CSANKAGQSPNYGYTF TGCAGTGCTAACAAAGCGGGACAGAGTCCTAACTATGGCTACACCTTC TRBD1 TRBV20-1 many TRBJ1-2
CASSVSAGQGEQFF TGTGCCAGCAGCGTCTCCGCGGGACAGGGCGAGCAGTTCTTC TRBD1 TRBV9 many TRBJ2-1
CASSRDRGPYEQYF TGCGCCAGCAGCCGGGACAGGGGGCCCTACGAGCAGTACTTC TRBD1 TRBV5-1 many TRBJ2-7
CASSSQGGSGGYTF TGTGCCAGCAGTTCCCAGGGGGGGTCTGGCGGCTACACCTTC TRBD1 TRBV27 many TRBJ1-2
CSAREGTARPLHF TGCAGTGCTAGAGAAGGGACAGCCCGACCCCTCCACTTT TRBD1 TRBV20-1 many TRBJ1-6
CASRETGIATDTQYF TGCGCCAGCAGAGAAACAGGGATCGCCACAGATACGCAGTATTTT - TRBV5-1 many TRBJ2-3
CASTKGNTEAFF TGTGCCAGTACAAAGGGGAACACTGAAGCTTTCTTT - TRBV10-3 few TRBJ1-1
CASSYATGTGNQPQHF TGTGCCAGCAGTTACGCGACCGGGACAGGCAATCAGCCCCAGCATTTT TRBD1 TRBV6-6 many TRBJ1-5
CASSQVLSLSEAFF TGTGCCAGCAGCCAAGTTCTCAGTCTTTCTGAAGCTTTCTTT - TRBV3-1 few TRBJ1-1
CASTEGPRLEAFF TGCGCCAGCACCGAGGGACCAAGACTGGAAGCTTTCTTT - TRBV10-2 many TRBJ1-1
CATSSGKNYGYTF TGTGCCACTTCGTCGGGAAAAAACTATGGCTACACCTTC - TRBV27 - TRBJ1-2
CASSLLAGDTDTQYF TGTGCCAGCAGCTTACTAGCGGGGGACACAGATACGCAGTATTTT TRBD2 TRBV7-2 many TRBJ2-3
CSAQRWDRGQTEAFF TGCAGTGCGCAGAGGTGGGACAGGGGGCAGACTGAAGCTTTCTTT TRBD1 TRBV20-1 many TRBJ1-1
CSAWGRGLTDTQYF TGCAGTGCGTGGGGGCGAGGGTTGACAGATACGCAGTATTTT - TRBV20-1 - TRBJ2-3
CASSPGLGEQFF TGTGCCAGCAGCCCCGGTCTCGGTGAGCAGTTCTTC - TRBV11-2 few TRBJ2-1